Described below is a single TCR beta chain sequence and its context. Antigen specificity is unknown. Survey level was the resolution at which the v3.0 immunoSEQ assay ran. The repertoire was sequenced with immunoSEQ multiplex PCR; TCRdb's copy has only in-frame clones and lacks some. The sample yields some 36,000 clones, 70% to 90% seen once. The data derive from a study of long-term antiretroviral therapy in people with HIV. The V gene lost 5 bases and the J gene lost 3 bases, with 10 bases spanning the gap. CDR3 length: 13 residues. Germline V gene sequence: CDR1 LNHDA, CDR2 SQIVND (reference sequence). Cryopreserved PBMC, at roughly 0.95-11 million per sample, were present before DNA extraction. Findings and caveats of the study: Within the repertoire, clones expanded before ART were dominant at all time points. ART was followed by higher diversity that remained below transplant donor controls. Collection spanned 2004 to 2017; ART regimens may be less effective than current ones.

V is TRBV19 and J is TRBJ1-2; D might be TRBD1 (5 bases). The material was unsorted PBMCs, obtained 2.8 years before starting antiretroviral therapy. The clonotype originates from a woman in her twenties or thirties with HIV. DNA of the CDR3: TGTGCCAGTAGTTATCGGGGGGACTATGGCTACACCTTC. Its protein is CASSYRGDYGYTF.